A selection of T cell receptor beta chains follows, all from one sample in a study of regulatory T cells in long-lasting Graves disease. TCRdb reanalysed the multiplex PCR reads using MiXCR and keeps one entry per CDR3 protein. Here the sample spans under 500,000 distinct CDR3 sequences, less than 25% being singletons. The specimen comprised peripheral blood mononuclear cells (PBMCs), sampled when the disease was refractory, from a patient treated with antithyroid drugs. The receptors originated from a female donor with Graves disease. Each CDR3 is given with its conserved first and last residue. The D gene is left open where the match is weak. Size is stated for part of the rows, as once, few or many counts, or as a class when the clone is expanded.

J: TRBJ1-5; V: TRBV6-5; size: many; D: TRBD1; DNA: TGTGCCAGCAGTTATGAAGGGGACAGGGGCGGCAATCAGCCCCAGCATTTT; CDR3: CASSYEGDRGGNQPQHF
J: TRBJ2-7; V: TRBV7-9; size: many; D: .; DNA: TGTGCCAGCAGCTCTTCAGGGACTCCGAACGAGCAGTACTTC; CDR3: CASSSSGTPNEQYF
J: TRBJ2-7; V: TRBV12-3/TRBV12-4; size: many; D: .; DNA: TGTGCCAGCAGCCGCGGTCCGACGCCCTACGAGCAGTACTTC; CDR3: CASSRGPTPYEQYF
J: TRBJ1-1; V: TRBV6-1; size: many; D: .; DNA: TGTGCCAGCAGAGCAGGGAACCTGAACACTGAAGCTTTCTTT; CDR3: CASRAGNLNTEAFF
J: TRBJ2-7; V: TRBV7-2; size: many; D: .; DNA: TGTGCCAGCAGCCAAGATACCGGCCTAGCCTACGAGCAGTACTTC; CDR3: CASSQDTGLAYEQYF
J: TRBJ2-7; V: TRBV5-1; size: few; D: TRBD1; DNA: TGCGCCAGCAGCTCGAACTCCGGGACAGGGGGCGTCGAGCAGTACTTC; CDR3: CASSSNSGTGGVEQYF
J: TRBJ1-6; V: TRBV12-3/TRBV12-4; size: .; D: .; DNA: TGTGCCAGCAGGCCCACAGGGCCCCTTAATTCACCCCTCCACTTT; CDR3: CASRPTGPLNSPLHF
J: TRBJ2-7; V: TRBV9; size: .; D: TRBD2; DNA: TGTGCCAGCAGCGTAGGAGCGGGAGTCGACGAGCAGTACTTC; CDR3: CASSVGAGVDEQYF
J: TRBJ2-7; V: TRBV28; size: many; D: TRBD2; DNA: TGTGCCAGCAGACTGGGACTAGCGGGAGTTTTCGAGCAGTACTTC; CDR3: CASRLGLAGVFEQYF
J: TRBJ2-4; V: TRBV29-1; size: .; D: TRBD1; DNA: TGCAGCGTTGGGCGGACAGGGGGGGCCAAAAACATTCAGTACTTC; CDR3: CSVGRTGGAKNIQYF